This TCR beta chain was profiled in a study of technical replicates of blood from a few donors. Produced via immunoSEQ multiplex PCR; TCRdb's table is partial and in-frame only. This table holds 75,000 to 90,000 clones, around nine tenths found once. CDR1 and CDR2 (germline): SGHRS, YFSETQ. V was pared by 2 bases and J by 3 bases, with 11 bases of the junction left unmatched. The CDR3 covers 19 residues. A single count supports this clone. The chain is built from TRBV5-1 and TRBJ1-4, with 12 bases aligning to TRBD1. The clonotype comes from a human donor in good health. The sequencing input was T cells isolated from PBMCs. The CDR3 bases are TGCGCCAGCAGCTTTATTCCCCGGGACAGGGGGCCCCCTAATGAAAAACTGTTTTTT. It yields the protein CASSFIPRDRGPPNEKLFF.